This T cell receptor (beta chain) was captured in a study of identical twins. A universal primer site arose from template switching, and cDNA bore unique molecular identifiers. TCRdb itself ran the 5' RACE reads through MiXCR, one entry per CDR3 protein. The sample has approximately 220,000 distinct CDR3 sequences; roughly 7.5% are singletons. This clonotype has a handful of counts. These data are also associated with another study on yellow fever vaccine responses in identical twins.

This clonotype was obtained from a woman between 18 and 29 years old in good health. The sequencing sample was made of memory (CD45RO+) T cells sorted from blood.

The DNA of the CDR3 is TGTGCCAGCAGTTCCCCGGGACGGGGGACAGATACGCAGTATTTT. Translating it yields CASSSPGRGTDTQYF. The chain is built from TRBV6-5 and TRBJ2-3, with D possibly being TRBD2 (6 bases). In germline, CDR1 is MNHEY, CDR2 SVGAGI. The CDR3 totals 15 residues. The V gene lost 4 bases and the J gene lost 3 bases, with 14 bases spanning the gap.